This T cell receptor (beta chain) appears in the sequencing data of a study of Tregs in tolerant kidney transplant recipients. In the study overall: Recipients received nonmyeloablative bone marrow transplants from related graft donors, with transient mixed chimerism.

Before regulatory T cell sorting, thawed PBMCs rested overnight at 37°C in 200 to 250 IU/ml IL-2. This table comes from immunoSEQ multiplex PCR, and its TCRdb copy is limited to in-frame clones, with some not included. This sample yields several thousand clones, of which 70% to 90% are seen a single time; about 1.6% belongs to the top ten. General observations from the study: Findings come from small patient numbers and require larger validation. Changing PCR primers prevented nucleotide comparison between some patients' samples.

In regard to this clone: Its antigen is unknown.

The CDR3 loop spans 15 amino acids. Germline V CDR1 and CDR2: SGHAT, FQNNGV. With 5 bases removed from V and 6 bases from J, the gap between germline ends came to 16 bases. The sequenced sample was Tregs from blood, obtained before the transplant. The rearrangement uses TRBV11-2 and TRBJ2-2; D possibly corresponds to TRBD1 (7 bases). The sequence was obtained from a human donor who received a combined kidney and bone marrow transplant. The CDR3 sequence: CASSIDLRGAGELFF. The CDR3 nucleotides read TGTGCCAGCAGCATCGACCTCAGGGGGGCCGGGGAGCTGTTTTTT.